This is a list of T cell receptor beta chains from one sample in a study of identical twins. TCRdb re-derived calls from the 5' RACE reads in MiXCR, one entry per CDR3 protein. This table has about 500,000 distinct CDR3 sequences, over 11% appearing once. This same sample was also part of a study on yellow fever vaccine responses in identical twins.

Input material: CD4+ T cells sorted from blood. The receptors come from a woman aged 18 to 35 in good health. Each CDR3 is given with its conserved first and last residue.

cdr3_length: 14
v_call: TRBV28
j_call: TRBJ2-3
cdr3_aa: CASPPAGSTDTQYF

cdr3_length: 14
v_call: TRBV12-3/TRBV12-4
j_call: TRBJ2-7
cdr3_aa: CASRETELSYEQYF

cdr3_length: 16
v_call: TRBV10-2
j_call: TRBJ2-4
cdr3_aa: CASSEADVPAKNIQYF

cdr3_length: 17
v_call: TRBV4-3
j_call: TRBJ2-7
cdr3_aa: CASSRQTAGDPFYEQYF

cdr3_length: 20
v_call: TRBV3-1
j_call: TRBJ2-1
cdr3_aa: CASSQDGGRHSTPSYNEQFF

cdr3_length: 11
v_call: TRBV29-1
j_call: TRBJ2-3
cdr3_aa: CSVVWGDTQYF

cdr3_length: 18
v_call: TRBV7-2
j_call: TRBJ2-1
cdr3_aa: CASSLAWGRLDSFNEQFF

cdr3_length: 15
v_call: TRBV12-3/TRBV12-4
j_call: TRBJ2-5
cdr3_aa: CASNPDRGLRGTQYF

cdr3_length: 15
v_call: TRBV10-2
j_call: TRBJ2-7
cdr3_aa: CASRVGSGSSYEQYF

cdr3_length: 15
v_call: TRBV10-1
j_call: TRBJ2-5
cdr3_aa: CASSEGRVKEETQYF

cdr3_length: 15
v_call: TRBV6-1
j_call: TRBJ2-1
cdr3_aa: CASSLDINTYNEQFF

cdr3_length: 11
v_call: TRBV2
j_call: TRBJ2-3
cdr3_aa: CASGGGNTQYF

cdr3_length: 15
v_call: TRBV24-1
j_call: TRBJ2-2
cdr3_aa: CATSDFRRATGELFF

cdr3_length: 15
v_call: TRBV6-5
j_call: TRBJ1-2
cdr3_aa: CASSYNSDPNYGYTF